A single sample gave rise to the 10 T cell receptor beta chains below, sequenced in a study of T cell changes during pregnancy in multiple sclerosis. Libraries were prepared by immunoSEQ multiplex PCR; TCRdb keeps only in-frame clonotypes and omits some of them. The sample has some 93,000 clones; about nine tenths are singletons. The input for sequencing was peripheral blood, taken after pregnancy. The receptors originated from a female donor in good health, enrolled as a control in a pregnancy study.

The genes are TRBV30 and TRBJ2-1; possibly TRBD2 for D (7 bases). CDR1 and CDR2 from the germline V gene are GTSNPN and SVGIG (reference sequence). Trimming cost V 2 bases and J 5 bases, with 10 bases left between them. The CDR3 totals 13 residues. The CDR3 nucleotides read TGTGCCTGGAGTAGGGGGGGAAACAATGAGCAGTTCTTC. Its protein product is CAWSRGGNNEQFF.

The V call is TRBV10-1, the J call TRBJ1-1; possibly TRBD1 for D (6 bases). CDR1 WNHNN and CDR2 SYGVQD come from the germline V gene (reference sequence). Trimming removed 5 bases from V and 5 bases from J, with 18 bases in between. The CDR3 is 15 amino acids. The CDR3 protein is CASSSVVGRGTEAFF. DNA of the CDR3: TGCGCCAGCAGTAGTGTAGTGGGGAGGGGGACTGAAGCTTTCTTT.

V and J are TRBV2 and TRBJ2-1; TRBD1 matches 11 bases. Germline values: CDR1 SNHLY, CDR2 FYNNEI. This CDR3 spans 14 amino acids. V gave up 9 bases and J gave up 6 bases; unmatched junction bases: 7. CDR3 in amino acids: CARRTGTGGNEQFF. The CDR3 region has the DNA TGTGCCAGAAGAACCGGGACAGGGGGCAATGAGCAGTTCTTC.

This sequence joins TRBV4-3 and TRBJ1-2; perhaps TRBD1 as D (6 bases). Trimming left V 0 bases short and J 5 bases short, with 13 bases between. This CDR3 is built from 15 residues. Per germline, CDR1 LGHNA and CDR2 YSLEER. CDR3 in DNA: TGCGCCAGCAGCCAAGAATCGGACAGCCGATATGGCTACACCTTC. It codes for CASSQESDSRYGYTF.

V is TRBV28 and J is TRBJ2-5; tentative D call: TRBD1 (6 bases). Trimming left V 9 bases short and J 4 bases short, with 24 bases between. Germline V gene sequence: CDR1 MDHEN, CDR2 SYDVKM. The CDR3 length is 16 residues. CDR3 in DNA: TGTGCCAGTAGTAAGACCGGGACACCCAAAGGAGAGACCCAGTACTTC. This gives the protein CASSKTGTPKGETQYF.

This clone was seen a single time. CDR3 coding DNA: TGTGCCAGCAGCCGTAGGGGCCCGGGAGCGGGGGGGACCACAGATACGCAGTATTTT. This translates into CASSRRGPGAGGTTDTQYF. The chain employs TRBV7-2 and TRBJ2-3, with 10 nucleotides matching TRBD2. Trimming removed 5 bases from V and 2 bases from J; junction bases left unmatched: 16. The CDR3 runs 19 residues. Germline lookup yields CDR1 SGHTA and CDR2 FQGNSA.

The V call is TRBV20-1, the J call TRBJ1-1, with D possibly being TRBD1 (6 bases). Germline V gene sequence: CDR1 DFQATT, CDR2 SNEGSKA (reference sequence). The V and J ends lost 5 bases and 10 bases respectively, with 11 bases between them. The CDR3 length is 10 residues. The CDR3: CSAGGVGAFF. The DNA for the CDR3 is TGCAGTGCTGGGGGCGTTGGAGCTTTCTTT.

CDR3 DNA sequence: TGTGCCAGCAGCCCACGGGACAGGGATTCGGATGAGCAGTTCTTC. Translating it yields CASSPRDRDSDEQFF. The J gene is TRBJ2-1, the V gene TRBV7-2, with 9 nucleotides matching TRBD1. Germline assignment: CDR1 SGHTA and CDR2 FQGNSA. Trimming removed 5 bases from V and 8 bases from J; junction bases left unmatched: 10. CDR3 length: 15 residues.

The chain is built from TRBV6-1 and TRBJ2-2; the match to TRBD2 covers 9 bases. The CDR3 is made up of 14 amino acids. Germline trimming cut 4 bases from V and 6 bases from J; bases unmatched to any gene: 3. Germline V gene data show CDR1 as MNHNS and CDR2 as SASEGT. In nucleotides, the CDR3 is TGTGCCAGCAGTGCTAGCGGGGAGGCCGGGGAGCTGTTTTTT. This gives the protein CASSASGEAGELFF.

This chain links TRBV7-3 with TRBJ2-2; 12 nucleotides match TRBD2. The CDR3 covers 15 residues. Per germline, CDR1 SGHTA and CDR2 FQGTGA. Trimming removed 5 bases from V and 6 bases from J; junction bases left unmatched: 4. The CDR3 here is CASSNPSGGAGELFF. The CDR3 region has the DNA TGTGCCAGCAGCAACCCTAGCGGGGGGGCCGGGGAGCTGTTTTTT.